This TCR beta chain came from a study of T-cell reconstitution after alpha-beta-depleted transplantation in children. Whole-study findings and limits: Several patients had high TCRbeta diversity at day 60; it came from surviving recipient T cells and thymic progenitors. Expanded graft clones numbering several hundred reportedly gave rise to alpha-beta T cells about two months after transplant. Newly produced T cells mostly provided counts and TCRbeta diversity after one year, as hyperexpanded clones declined.

This clonotype was observed a handful of times. Its specificity is not known. At one end the junction does not follow the germline gene, possibly because of a read error. Preparation of the TCRbeta library used unique molecular identifiers. One entry per CDR3 protein, called by TCRdb with MiXCR from the PCR reads. Among about 400,000 distinct CDR3 sequences, roughly 16% were seen once, and the ten largest hold around 28%. Per the germline V gene, CDR1 is SNHLY and CDR2 is FYNNEI. The CDR3 has 18 amino acids. The clonotype comes from a boy under three years old who had a stem cell transplant for Wiskott-Aldrich syndrome, so the T cells may come from the graft donor. This rearrangement joins TRBV2 to TRBJ2-1; TRBD2 agrees at 7 bases. The source material was PBMCs, mostly from graft donor cells, sampled 360 days after TCRalphabeta/CD19-depleted stem cell transplant. CDR3 nucleotide sequence: TGTGCCTGCAGTTTAACACGGACTAGACCCCCTTCCTACAATGAGCAGTTCTTC. Encoded protein: CACSLTRTRPPSYNEQFF.